This T cell receptor (beta chain) was profiled in a study of blood T cells in healthy people across ages. Using a J-beta primer mix together with a sample-barcoded 5' primer, a second PCR was run for about 6 to 12 cycles. All cDNA molecules were each tagged by a template-switch adaptor with 12 random nucleotides. MiXCR, applied by TCRdb to the 5' RACE reads, yields one record per CDR3 protein. The data contain 1.5 million to 2 million distinct CDR3 sequences, about two fifths of them singletons. Broader study findings: Age advanced and TCR beta diversity per million T cells fell, roughly linearly.

Unmatched junction bases numbered 3, after V lost 3 bases and J lost 5 bases. Germline V lookup: CDR1 SQVTM, CDR2 ANQGSEA. This CDR3 spans 13 amino acids. This clonotype was seen at least ten times. Its antigen is not known. V gene TRBV29-1 combines with J gene TRBJ2-1; 8 bases match TRBD1. The sequencing input was blood. The receptor was derived from a human donor in good health. Here the CDR3 reads CSVDWTGNNEQFF. In nucleotides, the CDR3 is TGCAGCGTTGACTGGACAGGGAACAATGAGCAGTTCTTC.